These T cell receptor beta chains were read from a single sample in a study of blood T cell repertoires in COVID-19. Measured with immunoSEQ multiplex PCR; TCRdb has only the in-frame clones, and not every one. The sample includes more than 200,000 clones, 75% to 85% seen only once; the top ten take around 8%. The sequenced sample consisted of peripheral blood. Receptors were obtained from a woman aged 80 or over with COVID-19, enrolled during active disease. CDR3s include the opening cysteine and the closing phenylalanine or tryptophan. D genes are given only for firm matches. Expanded clones are given a class, and other clones once, few, many or no size at all.

D gene,J gene,V gene,clone size,CDR3 DNA,CDR3 protein
TRBD1,TRBJ2-7,TRBV25-1,NA,TGTGCCAGCAGCACCGGCGATAACAGGGGGCTGGGCGAGCAGTACTTC,CASSTGDNRGLGEQYF
NA,TRBJ2-3,TRBV16,NA,TGTGCCAGCAGACCCGGACGGGGGGCAAGGGCAGATACGCAGTATTTT,CASRPGRGARADTQYF
TRBD1,TRBJ1-1,TRBV5-1,few,TGCGCCAGCAGCCCTACAGGGGTTACTAGCACTGAAGCTTTCTTT,CASSPTGVTSTEAFF
TRBD2,TRBJ2-3,TRBV20-1,NA,TGCAGTGCTAGTATTTGGAACAGGGTGTCGACTAGCGGGAGGGGGGTCACAGATACGCAGTATTTT,CSASIWNRVSTSGRGVTDTQYF
NA,TRBJ1-4,TRBV11-2,NA,TGTGCCAGCAGCTCTTTCGGGACACCCTATGAAAAACTGTTTTTT,CASSSFGTPYEKLFF
NA,TRBJ1-2,TRBV5-4,NA,TGTGCCAGCAGCTTCGAGGGACTCCGGAACGCTGGCTACACCTTC,CASSFEGLRNAGYTF
NA,TRBJ1-5,TRBV7-9,NA,TGTGCCAGCAGTTCAACGGGGGATGGTCAGCCCCAGCATTTT,CASSSTGDGQPQHF
NA,TRBJ2-2,TRBV7-3,NA,TGTGCCAGCAGCTTACAACCAGGCGCCGGGGAGCTGTTTTTT,CASSLQPGAGELFF
NA,TRBJ2-3,TRBV5-1,NA,TGCGCCAGCAGCTTGAGAGGGTCCACAGATACGCAGTATTTT,CASSLRGSTDTQYF
TRBD1,TRBJ1-2,TRBV30,NA,TGTGCCTGGAGTGGACAGGGGTACTATGGCTACACCTTC,CAWSGQGYYGYTF
NA,TRBJ1-2,TRBV5-5,NA,TGTGCCAGCAGCTTGGCCTGGCAGGGGATCGGCGGCTACACCTTC,CASSLAWQGIGGYTF
TRBD2,TRBJ2-7,TRBV5-1,NA,TGCGCCAGCAGCTTGGAGCTAGCGGGGGTCTACGAGCAGTACTTC,CASSLELAGVYEQYF
TRBD2,TRBJ2-1,TRBV4-1,once,TGCGCCAGCAGCTTAGCGGGGGGTAACAATGAGCAGTTCTTC,CASSLAGGNNEQFF
TRBD1,TRBJ1-1,TRBV7-9,once,TGTGCCAGCAGACACTACAGGGGGCAGGTGAACACTGAAGCTTTCTTT,CASRHYRGQVNTEAFF
TRBD1,TRBJ1-1,TRBV19,once,TGTGCCAGTAGCCAGACAGGGCTGAACCCTGAAGCTTTCTTT,CASSQTGLNPEAFF
NA,TRBJ1-1,TRBV6-5,NA,TGTGCCAGCAGTTCTTTGGAAAGTCCGGGAGCTTTCTTT,CASSSLESPGAFF
NA,TRBJ1-2,TRBV7-9,NA,TGTGCCAGCAGCTTGATCGCCGGTTTCGGTGGCTACACCTTC,CASSLIAGFGGYTF
NA,TRBJ2-2,TRBV5-1,NA,TGCGCCAGCAGTTCGGGTTGGACCGGGGAGCTGTTTTTT,CASSSGWTGELFF
TRBD1,TRBJ1-5,TRBV7-8,NA,TGTGCCAGCAGCTTAGCGCATAGGGGGCGCGGGTTAAGTCAGCCCCAGCATTTT,CASSLAHRGRGLSQPQHF
TRBD1,TRBJ1-3,TRBV5-1,NA,TGCGCCAGCAGCAAGGACAGGGTATTATCGAGGGGAAACACCATATATTTT,CASSKDRVLSRGNTIYF
TRBD1,TRBJ1-3,TRBV6-5,NA,TGTGCCAGCAGTTACTCGGACAGGTCCACTGGAAACACCATATATTTT,CASSYSDRSTGNTIYF
TRBD1,TRBJ1-1,TRBV5-4,NA,TGTGCCAGCAGCCCCAGGACAGGGGAAGACACTGAAGCTTTCTTT,CASSPRTGEDTEAFF
TRBD1,TRBJ1-1,TRBV27,NA,TGTGCCAGCAGTTCTGGGACAGGTCTTAAAGCTTTCTTT,CASSSGTGLKAFF
TRBD2,TRBJ2-2,TRBV7-3,NA,TGTGCCAGCAGCTTAAGGCCCCCCTCTAGCGGGGTTGCGGCCGGGGAGCTGTTTTTT,CASSLRPPSSGVAAGELFF
TRBD1,TRBJ1-1,TRBV7-9,NA,TGTGCCAGCAGCTTGGACAGGGGGATGAACACTGAAGCTTTCTTT,CASSLDRGMNTEAFF
NA,TRBJ2-1,TRBV6-5,NA,TGTGCCAGCAGTCGGTACAATGAGCAGTTCTTC,CASSRYNEQFF
NA,TRBJ1-2,TRBV6-5,NA,TGTGCCAGCAGTTACTCGAGAGGGAATGACTATGGCTACACCTTC,CASSYSRGNDYGYTF
NA,TRBJ2-7,TRBV21-1,NA,TGTGCCAGCAGCAAAGAGGGCGGGCTACTAGCGGGAGAGCGGGTCGTCTTAAACTCCTACGAGCAGTACTTC,CASSKEGGLLAGERVVLNSYEQYF
NA,TRBJ2-7,TRBV12-3/TRBV12-4,NA,TGTGCCACCATAACAGGGAAGGGCGAGCAGTACTTC,CATITGKGEQYF
NA,TRBJ2-1,TRBV29-1,NA,TGCAGCGCCTTGCCCAGGGTCTCCTACAATGAGCAGTTCTTC,CSALPRVSYNEQFF
NA,TRBJ2-5,TRBV12-3/TRBV12-4,once,TGTGCCAGCAGTTTAGGAGCGCAAGAGACCCAGTACTTC,CASSLGAQETQYF
NA,TRBJ1-1,TRBV27,NA,TGTGCCAGCAGTGCCAGGGGAGAAGCTTTCTTT,CASSARGEAFF
NA,TRBJ1-5,TRBV7-6,NA,TGTGCCAGCAGCTTAGGGGCAGGGAAGGGTCAGCCCCAGCATTTT,CASSLGAGKGQPQHF
TRBD1,TRBJ1-6,TRBV27,NA,TGTGCCAGCAGTAGGGGACAGGGGACCTCACCCCTCCACTTT,CASSRGQGTSPLHF
NA,TRBJ2-5,TRBV29-1,NA,TGCAGCGTTGAAGGGGACTTACAAGAGACCCAGTACTTC,CSVEGDLQETQYF
NA,TRBJ1-1,TRBV7-9,NA,TGTGCCGGAGTTGAGTGGAGTGAAGCTTTCTTT,CAGVEWSEAFF
TRBD1,TRBJ1-2,TRBV28,NA,TGTGCCAGCAGTCTATTGAACAGGGGACGTGGCTACACCTTC,CASSLLNRGRGYTF
NA,TRBJ2-7,TRBV15,NA,TGTGCCACCAGCAGAGGGGGCTCGAGCTACGAGCAGTACTTC,CATSRGGSSYEQYF
NA,TRBJ2-5,TRBV7-8,NA,TGTGCCAGCAGCCGAGAGAATAGAGCCCGAGGAGAGACCCAGTACTTC,CASSRENRARGETQYF
NA,TRBJ1-1,TRBV3-1/TRBV3-2,NA,TGTGCCAGCAGTCCTCGGGGGGGCACTGAAGCTTTCTTT,CASSPRGGTEAFF
TRBD1,TRBJ2-7,TRBV5-1,NA,TGCGCCAGCAGCTCCCAGGGGGCGTCCTACGAGCAGTACTTC,CASSSQGASYEQYF
NA,TRBJ2-7,TRBV18,NA,TGTGCCAGCTCACCACCGGCCCAGGGGGGCACGTACGAGCAGTACTTC,CASSPPAQGGTYEQYF